A single T cell receptor (beta chain) is shown here with its context. The antigen remains undetermined. V was clipped by 6 bases and J by 5 bases; unmatched bases: 13. The CDR3 covers 16 residues. Germline V lookup: CDR1 MNHEY, CDR2 SVGAGI. Each donor supplied approximately 10 milliliters of peripheral blood. In each sample, at least 6.5 million PBMCs were isolated. Next came a second PCR, run for 7 to 11 cycles, which used a sample-barcoded 5' primer along with a J-beta primer mix. Any given sample supplied a minimum of 3 million CDR3-containing paired-end reads. TCRdb re-called the 5' RACE reads with MiXCR, one entry per CDR3 protein. The repertoire holds about 1.1 million distinct CDR3 sequences, with more than 30% as singletons. This record comes from a study of blood T cells in healthy people across ages. Study-wide points: TCR beta diversity, measured per million T cells, fell in a roughly linear way with age.

Sequenced input: blood. The sequence derives from a man between 18 and 29 years old in good health. The chain recombines TRBV6-5 with TRBJ2-1; 7 bases align to TRBD1. The CDR3 region has the DNA TGTGCCAGCAGCTACAGCGAGGGCAGGGGGAACAATGAGCAGTTCTTC. Encoded protein: CASSYSEGRGNNEQFF.